A single sample is the source of the 30 T cell receptor beta chains below, sequenced in a study of cytomegalovirus exposure and HLA in healthy donors. With 60 Vbeta and 13 Jbeta primers, the PCR was carried out. Sequenced by immunoSEQ multiplex PCR; TCRdb stores in-frame clones only, minus some. Of 100,000 or so clones in the sample, roughly 60% are singletons; the top ten hold 5% to 6.5%. Sequencing was done on a sample of PBMCs. The receptor set was obtained from a woman younger than 45 in good health and CMV-seropositive.

In this sample, this clone turned up a few times. This CDR3 is CSVEDQGTQYF. In nucleotides, the CDR3 is TGCAGCGTTGAAGATCAGGGGACCCAGTACTTC. The V gene is TRBV29-1, the J gene TRBJ2-5; tentative D call: TRBD1 (5 bases). Germline CDR1 SQVTM, CDR2 ANQGSEA. Trimming removed 0 bases at V and 7 bases at J, with 6 bases between. This CDR3 has 11 residues. Using reference TRBV29-1 and TRBJ2-5 for the parts outside the CDR3, the full variable domain is SAVISQKPSRDICQRGTSLTIQCQVDSQVTMMFWYRQQPGQSLTLIATANQGSEATYESGFVIDKFPISRPNLTFSTLTVSNMSPEDSSIYLCSVEDQGTQYFGPGTRLLVL.

The rearrangement joins TRBV7-9 to TRBJ1-1, with D perhaps matching TRBD1 (5 bases). Germline assignment: CDR1 SEHNR and CDR2 FQNEAQ (reference sequence). The CDR3 extends over 18 amino acids. The V end was cut by 6 bases, the J end by 0 bases, with 23 bases between. The CDR3 DNA follows: TGTGCCAGCAGTTACAGCGGGGCATCCGGGCCCATGAACACTGAAGCTTTCTTT. This codes for CASSYSGASGPMNTEAFF.

CDR3 in amino acids: CAWDLRDTGNTIYF. The CDR3 region has the DNA TGCGCCTGGGACCTTAGGGACACTGGAAACACCATATATTTT. The chain employs TRBV5-1 and TRBJ1-3; a possible D gene is TRBD1 (6 bases). The V and J ends lost 10 bases and 2 bases respectively, with 16 bases between them. This CDR3 is built from 14 residues. Germline loops: CDR1 SGHRS, CDR2 YFSETQ.

The chain is built from TRBV28 and TRBJ1-1; TRBD1 matches at 9 bases. V gave up 7 bases and J gave up 8 bases; unmatched junction bases: 11. The CDR3 extends over 14 amino acids. Per germline, CDR1 MDHEN and CDR2 SYDVKM. The CDR3 is CASTDGTGSREAFF. CDR3 coding DNA: TGTGCCAGCACCGACGGGACAGGGTCTCGGGAAGCTTTCTTT.

This chain connects TRBV18 to TRBJ1-3; D not resolved. The CDR3 is 16 residues long. Germline CDR1 KGHSH, CDR2 LQKENI. Trimming pared 3 bases from V and 4 bases from J, leaving 16 bases between. The CDR3 sequence: CASSPTLGGEGNTIYF. The DNA for the CDR3 is TGTGCCAGCTCACCCACCCTAGGAGGAGAGGGAAACACCATATATTTT.

CDR3 protein: CASSATGQETQYF. CDR3 nucleotides: TGCGCCAGCAGCGCGACTGGCCAAGAGACCCAGTACTTC. The J gene is TRBJ2-5, the V gene TRBV5-1, with unresolved D. In germline, CDR1 is SGHRS, CDR2 YFSETQ. The length of the CDR3 is 13 residues. The V and J ends lost 4 bases and 1 base respectively, with 8 bases between them.

The V gene is TRBV15, the J gene TRBJ1-2; D is uncertain. CDR1 LNHNV and CDR2 YYDKDF come from the germline V gene (reference sequence). This CDR3 is 10 amino acids long. Trimming took off 8 bases at V and 8 bases at J, with 9 bases between the two ends. In nucleotides, the CDR3 is TGTGCCACCTATGGTAGAGGCTACACCTTC. This sequence encodes CATYGRGYTF. The complete variable domain, with remaining parts taken from reference TRBV15 and TRBJ1-2, reads DAMVIQNPRYQVTQFGKPVTLSCSQTLNHNVMYWYQQKSSQAPKLLFHYYDKDFNNEADTPDNFQSRRPNTSFCFLDIRSPGLGDTAMYLCATYGRGYTFGSGTRLTVV.

The chain links TRBV7-6 to TRBJ1-5; D perhaps matches TRBD1 (5 bases). The CDR3 contains 15 residues. Trimming shortened V by 1 base and J by 0 bases, and 7 bases separated the two germline ends. Germline CDR1 reads SGHVS; CDR2 reads FNYEAQ. CDR3 coding DNA: TGTGCCAGCAGCTTAGTTACAGGTAGCAATCAGCCCCAGCATTTT. Translating gives CASSLVTGSNQPQHF.

Remarks on this clone: A read error may produce the germline difference seen at one junction end. The rearrangement joins TRBV6-5 to TRBJ1-2; possible D gene TRBD1, 6 bases. Germline values: CDR1 MNHEY, CDR2 SVGAGI. The CDR3 is 14 residues long. This CDR3 reads CASSYSTGAGGYPF. CDR3 sequence (DNA): TGTGCCAGCAGTTACTCAACAGGAGCTGGGGGCTACCCCTTC.

The chain recombines TRBV11-3 with TRBJ1-1; D perhaps matches TRBD1 (6 bases). Germline loops: CDR1 SGHNT, CDR2 YENEEA. The length of the CDR3 is 14 residues. The V end was cut by 5 bases, the J end by 5 bases, with 15 bases between. CDR3: CASSGGGPWTEAFF. The CDR3 DNA reads as TGTGCCAGCAGCGGGGGGGGGCCCTGGACTGAAGCTTTCTTT.

This chain joins TRBV7-3 and TRBJ2-1, with TRBD2 identical over 12 bases. Germline-derived CDR1 and CDR2 are SGHTA and FQGTGA. V shed 5 bases, J shed 3 bases, and the junction held 5 bases outside the gene matches. CDR3 length equals 16 residues. The CDR3 here is CASSLTSGGHYNEQFF. The CDR3 DNA reads TGTGCCAGCAGCCTTACTAGCGGGGGGCACTACAATGAGCAGTTCTTC.

The CDR3 DNA sequence: TGTGCCAGCAGCTTAGAACTTAGCGGGGGGACCGCAGATACGCAGTATTTT. This gives the protein CASSLELSGGTADTQYF. V and J are TRBV11-2 and TRBJ2-3, with TRBD2 identical over 10 bases. J gave up 4 bases and V 0 bases, and 7 bases lay outside the gene matches. Germline values: CDR1 SGHAT, CDR2 FQNNGV. CDR3 length: 17 residues.

The V call is TRBV5-5, the J call TRBJ1-2, with D possibly TRBD1 on 6 matching bases. Deletions cut 5 bases from V and 4 bases from J, with 18 bases between. The CDR3 has 15 amino acids. CDR1 and CDR2 (germline): SGHKS, YYEKEE (reference sequence). The CDR3 DNA follows: TGTGCCAGCAGTACGGGACACCACCTAGCCTATGGCTACACCTTC. It encodes CASSTGHHLAYGYTF.

CDR3 in amino acids: CASSYRRGDSFGAKNIQYF. The CDR3 DNA follows: TGTGCCAGCTCATACCGTCGGGGGGATTCTTTCGGGGCCAAAAACATTCAGTACTTC. The V gene is TRBV7-2, the J gene TRBJ2-4; 7 nucleotides line up with TRBD2. The V segment lost 8 bases and the J segment 1 base; nucleotides outside the gene matches: 20. Germline V gene sequence: CDR1 SGHTA, CDR2 FQGNSA. This CDR3 has 19 residues.

This clone was observed a few times. J is TRBJ2-7 and V is TRBV28; 9 nucleotides align to TRBD1. There are 16 residues in the CDR3. V shed 3 bases and J 5 bases; nucleotides not matched to a gene: 11. Germline CDR1 and CDR2: MDHEN and SYDVKM. The CDR3 reads CASSFLYVTGGDEQYF. CDR3 sequence (DNA): TGTGCCAGCAGTTTCCTATATGTGACAGGGGGAGACGAGCAGTACTTC.

The chain carries TRBV9 and TRBJ1-2; D gene unclear. Trimming pared 2 bases from V and 2 bases from J, leaving 7 bases between. Germline loops: CDR1 SGDLS, CDR2 YYNGEE. The CDR3 consists of 13 residues. Here the CDR3 DNA reads TGTGCCAGCAGCGTTACGGGGAACTATGGCTACACCTTC. Encoded protein: CASSVTGNYGYTF.

This clone appeared a few times. The rearrangement links TRBV5-1 to TRBJ1-1; 7 nucleotides align to TRBD1. Germline-derived CDR1 and CDR2 are SGHRS and YFSETQ. Trimming removed 3 bases from V and 11 bases from J; junction bases left unmatched: 4. The CDR3 covers 11 residues. CDR3 bases: TGCGCCAGCAGCTCCACAGGGGTGGCTTTCTTT. Its translation: CASSSTGVAFF.

This chain joins TRBV7-9 and TRBJ1-5; tentatively, D is TRBD1 (5 bases). In germline, CDR1 is SEHNR, CDR2 FQNEAQ (reference sequence). Trimming left V 4 bases short and J 6 bases short, with 19 bases between. The CDR3 has 16 residues. Written as DNA, the CDR3 is TGTGCCAGCAGCTACGATGGACCTCCCGGGGGTCAGCCCCAGCATTTT. Amino acids: CASSYDGPPGGQPQHF.

Concerning this clone: The junction shows a germline mismatch at one end, possibly a read error. The chain combines TRBV7-9 with TRBJ2-5, with 7 bases that match TRBD2. This CDR3 contains 12 residues. The V gene's germline CDR1 is SEHNR and CDR2 FQNEAQ (reference sequence). CDR3 in DNA: TGTTCCAGCAGCTGGACTAGTGAGACCCAGTACTTC. It codes for CSSSWTSETQYF.

The chain joins TRBV19 to TRBJ1-5, with D possibly being TRBD1 (6 bases). Germline V gives CDR1 LNHDA, CDR2 SQIVND (reference sequence). Trimming shortened V by 3 bases and J by 0 bases, and 15 bases separated the two germline ends. The CDR3 length is 17 residues. Here the CDR3 reads CASSIPTGTNSNQPQHF. The DNA for the CDR3 is TGTGCCAGTAGTATTCCGACAGGTACTAATAGCAATCAGCCCCAGCATTTT.

The chain carries TRBV27 and TRBJ1-2, with a possible D match to TRBD1 (6 bases). Trimming removed 7 bases from V and 4 bases from J, with 13 bases in between. This CDR3 contains 13 residues. From germline, CDR1 is MNHEY and CDR2 SMNVEV (reference sequence). CDR3 bases: TGTGCCAGCACCCCGGGCAGGGGCTATGGCTACACCTTC. Its protein is CASTPGRGYGYTF.

V is TRBV7-9 and J is TRBJ2-3, with D tentatively TRBD2 (6 bases). Germline V gene lookup returns CDR1 SEHNR and CDR2 FQNEAQ (reference sequence). Trimming left V 5 bases short and J 6 bases short, with 9 bases between. This CDR3 comprises 12 residues. Here the CDR3 reads CASSGRRDTQYF. CDR3 nucleotide sequence: TGTGCCAGCAGCGGGAGGCGGGATACGCAGTATTTT.

V gene TRBV28 combines with J gene TRBJ2-7, with D perhaps TRBD2 (5 bases). This CDR3 spans 13 amino acids. The V end was cut by 1 base, the J end by 7 bases, with 11 bases between. The germline V gene has CDR1 MDHEN and CDR2 SYDVKM. The CDR3 sequence: CASSLYLSGEQYF. The CDR3 nucleotides are TGTGCCAGCAGTTTATACTTATCGGGAGAGCAGTACTTC.

The rearrangement joins TRBV20-1 to TRBJ2-3; D gene unclear. The V end lost 5 bases, the J end lost 6 bases, and 9 bases lay between the germline ends. The CDR3 runs to 11 residues. The germline V gene encodes CDR1 DFQATT and CDR2 SNEGSKA (reference sequence). The CDR3 is CSAEPRDTQYF. CDR3 nucleotides: TGCAGTGCTGAGCCACGGGATACGCAGTATTTT.

The chain recombines TRBV6-5 with TRBJ2-5, with TRBD1 as a possible D gene (6 bases). CDR1 is MNHEY, CDR2 SVGAGI, per germline. The length of the CDR3 is 15 residues. Trimming took off 6 bases at V and 7 bases at J, with 21 bases between the two ends. The CDR3 DNA reads as TGTGCCAGCAGCCGGGACACCGCGGAAGTAGGGACCCAGTACTTC. Its translation is CASSRDTAEVGTQYF.

The rearrangement uses TRBV5-4 and TRBJ2-7; D is unclear. The CDR3 consists of 13 residues. The V end was cut by 2 bases, the J end by 4 bases, with 10 bases between. In germline, CDR1 is SGHNT, CDR2 YYREEE (reference sequence). In DNA, the CDR3 is TGTGCCAGCAGCTTCCGCCAGTCATACGAGCAGTACTTC. This codes for CASSFRQSYEQYF.

This clone has just a few counts. The chain joins TRBV5-1 to TRBJ1-1; D unclear. CDR3 length equals 11 residues. V lost 0 bases, J lost 6 bases, and 3 bases lay in between. Germline V gene sequence: CDR1 SGHRS, CDR2 YFSETQ. The CDR3 coding sequence is TGCGCCAGCAGCTTGGGAGCTGAAGCTTTCTTT. It is translated as CASSLGAEAFF.

The rearrangement joins TRBV5-1 to TRBJ1-2; tentative D call: TRBD1 (5 bases). This CDR3 region has 15 residues. The V and J ends lost 4 bases and 6 bases respectively, with 19 bases between them. In germline, CDR1 is SGHRS, CDR2 YFSETQ. CDR3 in DNA: TGCGCCAGCAGCCCACCACGCGCCGGGGGAGATGGCTACACCTTC. It is translated as CASSPPRAGGDGYTF.

The CDR3 loop reads CARGTASYEQYF. CDR3 DNA: TGTGCCAGAGGGACAGCATCCTACGAGCAGTACTTC. The V call is TRBV2, the J call TRBJ2-7; TRBD1 matches at 7 bases. The V gene end was trimmed by 9 bases and the J gene end by 1 base; junction bases not matched to a gene: 3. CDR3 length: 12 amino acids. Looked up from germline, CDR1 is SNHLY and CDR2 is FYNNEI.

The V call is TRBV9, the J call TRBJ1-5; no reliable D call. Trimming shortened V by 3 bases and J by 0 bases, and 4 bases separated the two germline ends. The CDR3 is 13 residues long. Germline CDR1 and CDR2: SGDLS and YYNGEE. This chain's CDR3 is CASSGDSNQPQHF. The CDR3 bases are TGTGCCAGCAGCGGCGATAGCAATCAGCCCCAGCATTTT.